The 31 T cell receptor beta chains below were found in one sample sequenced in a study of CD8 T cells in ankylosing spondylitis. TCRdb analysed the 5' RACE reads with MiXCR anew, one entry per CDR3 protein. The sample lists 200,000 to 300,000 distinct CDR3 sequences; less than 9.5% were seen once. The sequenced sample consisted of blood, either unsorted or a sorted T cell fraction (not recorded which). The receptors derive from a female donor with ankylosing spondylitis or in good health (not recorded which).

In its sample, this clonotype was seen many times. V and J are TRBV20-1 and TRBJ1-1; perhaps TRBD1 as D (6 bases). Trimming shortened V by 5 bases and J by 9 bases, and 16 bases separated the two germline ends. The germline V gene encodes CDR1 DFQATT and CDR2 SNEGSKA (reference sequence). This CDR3 spans 12 amino acids. CDR3: CSAGRDNKKAFF. The CDR3 bases are TGCAGTGCTGGCCGGGACAACAAAAAAGCTTTCTTT.

There are many counts of this clonotype. The chain joins TRBV13 to TRBJ1-5, with D perhaps TRBD1 (6 bases). CDR3 length: 12 residues. The germline gives CDR1 PRHDT, CDR2 FYEKMQ (reference sequence). V was cut by 1 base and J by 10 bases, with 8 bases left in between. CDR3 protein: CASSLEGGPQHF. CDR3 nucleotide sequence: TGTGCCAGCAGCTTAGAAGGGGGACCCCAGCATTTT.

This clonotype was recorded at least ten times. The chain uses TRBV2 and TRBJ1-1, with D possibly being TRBD1 (5 bases). Trimming removed 6 bases at V and 6 bases at J, with 11 bases between. CDR1 and CDR2 from the germline V gene are SNHLY and FYNNEI. The CDR3 length is 12 residues. The CDR3 region is CASRIRAPEAFF. The CDR3 nucleotides are TGTGCCAGCAGGATCAGGGCTCCTGAAGCTTTCTTT.

The rearrangement uses TRBV9 and TRBJ2-1, with 7 bases matching TRBD2. Unmatched junction bases numbered 16, after V lost 4 bases and J lost 9 bases. Germline CDR1 reads SGDLS; CDR2 reads YYNGEE. The CDR3 runs to 16 residues. CDR3 DNA: TGTGCCAGCAGCAACCCCCTAGCGGCTCAGATCACTGAGCAGTTCTTC. Its translation: CASSNPLAAQITEQFF.

This clonotype has ten or more counts. This chain joins TRBV5-5 and TRBJ2-3, with D maybe TRBD2 (5 bases). This CDR3 comprises 16 residues. The V and J ends lost 2 bases and 2 bases respectively, with 15 bases between them. Germline CDR1 SGHKS, CDR2 YYEKEE (reference sequence). The CDR3 reads CASSFAGQLLTDTQYF. The CDR3 bases are TGTGCCAGCAGCTTTGCGGGTCAGTTACTCACAGATACGCAGTATTTT.

This clonotype came up a few times. The chain links TRBV20-1 to TRBJ2-3; 7 bases fit TRBD2. Germline loops: CDR1 DFQATT, CDR2 SNEGSKA (reference sequence). The CDR3 covers 13 residues. The V segment lost 3 bases and the J segment 6 bases; nucleotides outside the gene matches: 6. Here the CDR3 DNA reads TGCAGTGCTAGGGTGGGAGGGGAGGATACGCAGTATTTT. Encoded protein: CSARVGGEDTQYF.

The sample holds many counts of this clonotype. The genes are TRBV2 and TRBJ2-1; D may be TRBD2 (6 bases). Trimming took off 8 bases at V and 6 bases at J, with 17 bases between the two ends. The CDR3 has 14 residues. The V gene's germline CDR1 is SNHLY and CDR2 FYNNEI. CDR3 in DNA: TGTGCCAGCCACCGGGACTTAGAATCCAATGAGCAGTTCTTC. It is translated as CASHRDLESNEQFF.

This clonotype was detected only a few times. The chain recombines TRBV5-5 with TRBJ1-5, with D unresolved. Trimming cost V 0 bases and J 11 bases, with 9 bases left between them. There are 12 residues in the CDR3. The germline CDR1 and CDR2 sequences are SGHKS and YYEKEE (reference sequence). This CDR3 reads CASSLVAQAQHF. The CDR3 DNA is TGTGCCAGCAGCTTGGTTGCCCAAGCCCAGCATTTT.

This clonotype appeared many times. The chain couples TRBV20-1 to TRBJ1-3, with D tentatively TRBD1 (6 bases). Germline values: CDR1 DFQATT, CDR2 SNEGSKA (reference sequence). Trimming removed 1 base from V and 0 bases from J, with 16 bases in between. There are 17 residues in the CDR3. The CDR3 protein is CSARAGGGGASGNTIYF. In nucleotides, the CDR3 is TGCAGTGCTAGAGCCGGGGGAGGGGGGGCCTCTGGAAACACCATATATTTT.

This clonotype was counted ten times or more. V usage is TRBV24-1 and J usage is TRBJ2-5; 13 bases agree with TRBD2. J was trimmed by 2 bases and V by 4 bases; bases with no gene match: 3. This CDR3 has 16 residues. From germline, CDR1 is KGHDR and CDR2 SFDVKD. The chain's CDR3 is CATSEPGLAGQETQYF. CDR3 in DNA: TGTGCCACCAGTGAGCCGGGACTAGCGGGACAAGAGACCCAGTACTTC.

This clonotype has a count of ten or more. The rearrangement links TRBV5-1 to TRBJ1-3; 7 nucleotides line up with TRBD1. Germline V gives CDR1 SGHRS, CDR2 YFSETQ. This CDR3 contains 15 residues. V dropped 3 bases and J dropped 3; count of bases not matched to a gene: 6. CDR3 sequence reads: CASSYGQAGGNTIYF. The CDR3, as DNA: TGCGCCAGCAGCTATGGACAGGCAGGTGGAAACACCATATATTTT.

This clonotype came up many times. The chain carries TRBV6-1 and TRBJ1-6, with 7 nucleotides matching TRBD1. The CDR3 runs 16 residues. Germline trimming cut 8 bases from V and 6 bases from J; bases unmatched to any gene: 13. Per germline, CDR1 MNHNS and CDR2 SASEGT. DNA of the CDR3: TGTGCCAGCGGTCAGACAGGGCCTACAAGTAATTCACCCCTCCACTTT. Translated: CASGQTGPTSNSPLHF.

CDR3 residues: CASSLTGTSGRAGNEQFF. The DNA of the CDR3 is TGTGCCAGCAGCCTCACCGGGACTAGCGGGAGGGCCGGGAATGAGCAGTTCTTC. The gene calls are TRBV11-2 and TRBJ2-1; 16 bases line up with TRBD2. V lost 5 bases and J lost 7; bases outside the gene matches: 11. The CDR3 totals 18 residues. Germline V gene data show CDR1 as SGHAT and CDR2 as FQNNGV.

In this sample, this clonotype turned up many times. This chain links TRBV20-1 with TRBJ2-7; D perhaps matches TRBD2 (5 bases). Germline V gene sequence: CDR1 DFQATT, CDR2 SNEGSKA (reference sequence). CDR3 length equals 13 residues. The V end was cut by 0 bases, the J end by 5 bases, with 11 bases between. The CDR3 nucleotides are TGCAGTGCTAGAGACCAACTAGTGCACGAGCAGTACTTC. Its protein is CSARDQLVHEQYF.

This clonotype has at least ten counts. The V and J genes are TRBV20-1 and TRBJ2-1, with a possible D match to TRBD2 (6 bases). Germline V gene sequence: CDR1 DFQATT, CDR2 SNEGSKA (reference sequence). The CDR3 contains 15 residues. V was shortened by 0 bases and J by 5 bases, with 14 bases between the two germline ends. The CDR3 DNA sequence: TGCAGTGCTAGAGAGCTAGCGCGCACCCACAATGAGCAGTTCTTC. Translating gives CSARELARTHNEQFF.

This clonotype was seen repeatedly, ten times or more. The chain combines TRBV20-1 with TRBJ2-1, with D possibly being TRBD2 (5 bases). Germline V lookup: CDR1 DFQATT, CDR2 SNEGSKA (reference sequence). Trimming cost V 0 bases and J 15 bases, with 12 bases left between them. The CDR3 runs 11 residues. The CDR3 region is CSARDYPGLFF. The DNA for the CDR3 is TGCAGTGCTAGAGATTACCCTGGACTGTTCTTC.

As concerns this clonotype: This may be a read error, as it is one base from a much larger clone. The chain links TRBV7-2 to TRBJ2-3; no clear D. Germline V lookup: CDR1 SGHTA, CDR2 FQGNSA. Trimming cost V 0 bases and J 2 bases, with 12 bases left between them. CDR3 size: 16 residues. CDR3 in DNA: TGTGCCAGCAGCTTAGCGGTGGCGGAGTACACAGATACGCAGTATTTT. Its translation: CASSLAVAEYTDTQYF.

The table lists this clonotype with many counts. This chain links TRBV20-1 with TRBJ2-7; D gene uncertain. The CDR3 loop spans 12 amino acids. Looked up from germline, CDR1 is DFQATT and CDR2 is SNEGSKA (reference sequence). V gave up 1 base and J gave up 0 bases, with 4 bases separating them. CDR3 sequence (DNA): TGCAGTGCTAGAGCGAGCTCCTACGAGCAGTACTTC. It codes for CSARASSYEQYF.

With regard to this clonotype: Just one base apart from a much larger clone, this may be a read error. This chain uses TRBV10-3 with TRBJ1-5, with 8 bases that match TRBD1. Germline V gene lookup returns CDR1 ENHRY and CDR2 SYGVKD. The CDR3 is 14 residues long. The ends lost 6 bases at V and 9 bases at J; junction bases unmatched: 10. As DNA, the CDR3 is TGTGCCATCAGCGGACAGGGTACAAGTCCGCCCCAGCATTTT. It specifies CAISGQGTSPPQHF.

Concerning this clonotype itself: This may come from a read error, since a much larger clone is one base off. This chain joins TRBV2 and TRBJ2-1; 9 bases map to TRBD2. The CDR3 loop spans 15 amino acids. CDR1 is SNHLY, CDR2 FYNNEI, per germline. DNA of the CDR3: TGTGCCGGCAGTGAACTTAGCGGGAGAAACTATGAGCAGTTCTTC. The encoded protein is CAGSELSGRNYEQFF.

This clonotype showed up many times. The CDR3 nucleotides read TGTGCCAGCAGGAACGGGGATGGAACAGATACGCAGTATTTT. Its protein is CASRNGDGTDTQYF. V and J are TRBV7-2 and TRBJ2-3; TRBD2 is a possible D gene (5 bases). The germline V gene encodes CDR1 SGHTA and CDR2 FQGNSA. The V end was cut by 6 bases, the J end by 3 bases, with 13 bases between. The CDR3 has 14 residues.

This clonotype was observed at least ten times. V is TRBV4-3 and J is TRBJ1-2; D is perhaps TRBD1 (5 bases). This CDR3 has 15 amino acids. V lost 0 bases, J lost 0 bases, and 8 bases lay in between. Germline-derived CDR1 and CDR2 are LGHNA and YSLEER. DNA of the CDR3: TGCGCCAGCAGCCAAGATTCGACAGCTAACTATGGCTACACCTTC. Translated, it gives CASSQDSTANYGYTF.

This clonotype was recorded a few times. The J gene is TRBJ2-5, the V gene TRBV6-2 or TRBV6-3; D not resolved. The CDR3 length is 14 residues. Per germline, CDR1 MNHEY and CDR2 SVGEGT. The germline V and J ends were trimmed by 4 bases and 7 bases, with 16 bases remaining between them. The DNA for the CDR3 is TGTGCCAGCAGTTTTACGTCAGGCGTCGCGACCCAGTACTTC. It translates to CASSFTSGVATQYF.

This clonotype has a count of ten or more. The gene calls are TRBV19 and TRBJ2-2; D possibly corresponds to TRBD1 (6 bases). The CDR3 runs 14 residues. V lost 5 bases and J 5 bases, leaving 12 bases between the germline ends. Germline V gene data show CDR1 as LNHDA and CDR2 as SQIVND (reference sequence). CDR3 bases: TGTGCCAGTAGTCTATCCACAGGGACCGGGGAGCTGTTTTTT. This translates into CASSLSTGTGELFF.

J is TRBJ2-1 and V is TRBV6-2 or TRBV6-3; D not certain. V was trimmed by 2 bases and J by 4 bases, leaving 6 bases between them. In germline, CDR1 is MNHEY, CDR2 SVGEGT. The length of the CDR3 is 13 residues. As DNA, the CDR3 is TGTGCCAGCAGTTACAGACTGTACAATGAGCAGTTCTTC. This sequence encodes CASSYRLYNEQFF.

In its sample, this clonotype was seen a few times. The genes are TRBV11-3 and TRBJ2-5; 7 bases line up with TRBD2. Trimming cost V 4 bases and J 2 bases; bases outside gene matches: 7. The CDR3 is 15 residues long. CDR1 SGHNT and CDR2 YENEEA come from the germline V gene. CDR3 region: CASSSGAGPQETQYF. The CDR3 DNA reads as TGTGCCAGCAGCTCGGGAGCGGGACCACAAGAGACCCAGTACTTC.

This clonotype was recorded many times. The chain couples TRBV10-3 to TRBJ1-3; D gene unclear. The V end was cut by 10 bases, the J end by 0 bases, with 13 bases between. The V gene's germline CDR1 is ENHRY and CDR2 SYGVKD. There are 14 residues in the CDR3. Here the CDR3 DNA reads TGTGCCACCAGAGTACAAGCCTCTGGAAACACCATATATTTT. This gives the protein CATRVQASGNTIYF.

This clonotype was observed once. This may come from a read error, since a much larger clone is one base off. V is TRBV5-1 and J is TRBJ1-1; D is ambiguous. The CDR3 spans 13 residues. Germline CDR1 and CDR2: SGHRS and YFSETQ. CDR3 protein: CASSLEMNTAAFF. The CDR3 DNA reads TGCGCCAGCAGCTTGGAGATGAACACTGCAGCTTTCTTT.

This clonotype occurred many times. The CDR3 DNA follows: TGTGCCAGCAGCCGGACTAGCGGGAGAAATACGCAGTATTTT. This codes for CASSRTSGRNTQYF. The chain employs TRBV12-3 or TRBV12-4 and TRBJ2-3, with 13 positions matching TRBD2. This CDR3 has 14 residues. Germline trimming cut 6 bases from V and 7 bases from J; bases unmatched to any gene: 4.

This clonotype was counted many times. The chain is built from TRBV5-6 and TRBJ2-2; 10 positions match TRBD2. V gave up 3 bases and J gave up 1 base; unmatched junction bases: 12. Germline CDR1 reads SGHDT; CDR2 reads YYEEEE. This CDR3 has 19 amino acids. CDR3 region: CASSSTGWTSGRNTGELFF. The CDR3 DNA reads as TGTGCCAGCAGCTCGACGGGCTGGACTAGCGGTAGGAACACCGGGGAGCTGTTTTTT.

This clonotype has ten or more counts. The chain has TRBV10-3 and TRBJ2-3, with TRBD2 matching 12 bases. The CDR3 covers 15 residues. The ends lost 6 bases at V and 5 bases at J; junction bases unmatched: 6. The germline V gene encodes CDR1 ENHRY and CDR2 SYGVKD. DNA of the CDR3: TGTGCCATCAGACTAGGACTAGCGGGACGAGATACGCAGTATTTT. It is translated as CAIRLGLAGRDTQYF.